A selection of T cell receptor beta chains follows, all from one sample in a study of cytomegalovirus exposure and HLA in healthy donors. This table comes from immunoSEQ multiplex PCR, and its TCRdb copy is limited to in-frame clones, with some not included. There are 150,000 to 200,000 clones in the sample; approximately 83% occur only once, and 7.5% to 10% lies in the top ten. Source material: PBMCs. These receptors came from a man aged 18 to 29 in good health and CMV-seropositive. The CDR3 runs from the conserved cysteine through the conserved F or W. Each record gives: J gene, clone size, D gene, V gene, CDR3 DNA, CDR3 protein. A D gene is named only where the DNA matches it firmly. Clone size appears in some rows only: once, few, many, or a class for an expanded clone.

>TRBJ1-1|-|-|TRBV4-1
TGCGCCAGCAGCCCGGGGTGGAACACTGAAGCTTTCTTT
CASSPGWNTEAFF
>TRBJ1-2|-|TRBD1|TRBV5-1
TGCGCCAGCACCCTAATCACAGGGGATGGCTACACCTTC
CASTLITGDGYTF
>TRBJ2-3|-|TRBD2|TRBV9
TGTGCCAGCAGCGCGGGACTAGCGGGGACAGATACGCAGTATTTT
CASSAGLAGTDTQYF
>TRBJ2-5|-|TRBD2|TRBV9
TGTGCCAGCAGCCGGCGGGGGACTAGCGGGGGAGCGGAGACCCAGTACTTC
CASSRRGTSGGAETQYF
>TRBJ2-7|-|TRBD1|TRBV29-1
TGCAGCGTTCTCGACAGGGGGCAGGAGCAGTACTTC
CSVLDRGQEQYF
>TRBJ2-1|-|-|TRBV7-9
TGTGCCAGCAGCTTAGATGGGGCACTACCGAATGAGCAGTTCTTC
CASSLDGALPNEQFF
>TRBJ2-7|-|-|TRBV4-1
TGCGCCAGCAGCCAAGATTTTACCGGACAGCGGATTTTTCGCTCCTACGAGCAGTACTTC
CASSQDFTGQRIFRSYEQYF
>TRBJ1-6|-|TRBD1|TRBV5-1
TGCGCCAGCAGCCGAAACAGGGGAAGCAGTTCACCCCTCCACTTT
CASSRNRGSSSPLHF
>TRBJ1-2|once|-|TRBV30
TGTGCCTGGACCAAGGACAAGGTCTATGGCTACACCTTC
CAWTKDKVYGYTF
>TRBJ2-1|-|TRBD2|TRBV7-8
TGTGCCAGCAGCAAAACTAGCGGGGGCAATGAGCAGTTCTTC
CASSKTSGGNEQFF
>TRBJ2-3|-|-|TRBV11-2
TGTGCCAGCAGCCAGACAAATCTCTGGAAATACACAGATACGCAGTATTTT
CASSQTNLWKYTDTQYF
>TRBJ2-2|-|-|TRBV6-1
TGTGCCAGCAGTAATACAGGAAACACCGGGGAGCTGTTTTTT
CASSNTGNTGELFF
>TRBJ2-2|-|TRBD1|TRBV11-2
TGTGCCAGCAGCTCAGACAGGGCTAACACCGGGGAGCTGTTTTTT
CASSSDRANTGELFF
>TRBJ2-5|-|-|TRBV7-9
TGTGCCAGCAGCGACGGGATCTACCAAGAGACCCAGTACTTC
CASSDGIYQETQYF
>TRBJ2-7|-|TRBD1|TRBV4-1
TGCGCCAGCAGCCAAGGGACAGGGGGAATCGACGAGCAGTACTTC
CASSQGTGGIDEQYF
>TRBJ2-7|-|TRBD1|TRBV4-1
TGCGCCAGCAGCCAAGCCGAAGGGGGCGGCTCCTACGAGCAGTACTTC
CASSQAEGGGSYEQYF
>TRBJ2-7|-|TRBD1|TRBV6-1
TGTGCCAGCAGTACCGACAGGGAGGAGCAGTACTTC
CASSTDREEQYF
>TRBJ1-1|-|TRBD1|TRBV5-4
TGTGCCAGCAGCTTCCCGAGACAGGGTGGGACTGAAGCTTTCTTT
CASSFPRQGGTEAFF
>TRBJ2-1|-|-|TRBV15
TGTGCCACCAGCAGAGATGGAGGCGGCTCCTTTCAATACAATGAGCAGTTCTTC
CATSRDGGGSFQYNEQFF
>TRBJ1-2|-|-|TRBV11-2
TGTGCCAGCAGCTCCCACGGCCGACCCGACAGGAACTATGGCTACACCTTC
CASSSHGRPDRNYGYTF
>TRBJ2-1|-|TRBD2|TRBV6-4
TGTGCCAGCAGTGCGGGGACTAGCGGGGGAGATGAGCAGTTCTTC
CASSAGTSGGDEQFF
>TRBJ1-2|once|TRBD1|TRBV18
TGTGCCAGCTCACCTAAGCAACAGGGGCCCGGCTACACCTTC
CASSPKQQGPGYTF
>TRBJ1-5|-|TRBD1|TRBV10-2
TGCGCCAGCAGCAAACCCGGGACAGGGCCCCTTGGCAATCAGCCCCAGCATTTT
CASSKPGTGPLGNQPQHF
>TRBJ2-1|few|TRBD2|TRBV7-9
TGTTCCAGCAGCTTAGGGGACTACGGCGAGCAGTTCTTC
CSSSLGDYGEQFF
>TRBJ2-7|-|-|TRBV7-9
TGTTCCAGCAGCTTGTCGCAGGGCGTTGAGTACTTC
CSSSLSQGVEYF
>TRBJ1-2|-|TRBD1|TRBV7-9
TGTGCCAGCAGCTTAGCGAACAGGGGGCGCGATGGCTACACCTTC
CASSLANRGRDGYTF
>TRBJ2-5|-|TRBD1|TRBV19
TGTGCCAGTAGTCCCTACGGACAGGGGGCTGGTGGGGAGACCCAGTACTTC
CASSPYGQGAGGETQYF
>TRBJ2-2|-|-|TRBV15
TGTGCCACCAGCAGAGATCCTACTTACAGGGAAAACACCGGGGAGCTGTTTTTT
CATSRDPTYRENTGELFF
>TRBJ1-2|-|-|TRBV9
TGTGCCAGCAGCCTCGGAGGATCCTATGGCTACACCTTC
CASSLGGSYGYTF
>TRBJ2-3|-|-|TRBV9
TGTGCCAGCAGCGCATCCGGGACTCCTAGAGATACGCAGTATTTT
CASSASGTPRDTQYF
>TRBJ2-7|-|TRBD1|TRBV6-5
TGTGCCAGCAGTTACTATCCAGGGGGCGCGGCCGAGCAGTACTTC
CASSYYPGGAAEQYF
>TRBJ1-2|-|-|TRBV5-4
TGTGCCAGCAGCTGGCTGGGGGGAAACTATGGCTACACCTTC
CASSWLGGNYGYTF
>TRBJ2-3|once|TRBD2|TRBV5-1
TGCGCCAGCAGCTCCTCCGGGACTAGCGGCAGCGGGACAGATACGCAGTATTTT
CASSSSGTSGSGTDTQYF
>TRBJ1-1|few|-|TRBV29-1
TGCAGCGTCACAGGGCTCTCTTTACCTGAAGCTTTCTTT
CSVTGLSLPEAFF
>TRBJ1-2|few|-|TRBV6-5
TGTGCCAGCCGGGCAGGGACTAGAGGCTACACCTTC
CASRAGTRGYTF
>TRBJ1-2|-|-|TRBV4-1
TGCGCCAGCAGCCAAGAGGTGCAGGGCCCTAACTATGGCTACACCTTC
CASSQEVQGPNYGYTF
>TRBJ2-5|-|-|TRBV29-1
TGCAGCGTTCGGACAGAACTCATAGAGACCCAGTACTTC
CSVRTELIETQYF
>TRBJ2-2|-|-|TRBV5-1
TGCGCCAGCAGCTGGACAGAAACCGGGGAGCTGTTTTTT
CASSWTETGELFF
>TRBJ2-2|-|TRBD1|TRBV19
TGTGCCAGTAGAGGTATGACAGGGCCGAACACCGGGGAGCTGTTTTTT
CASRGMTGPNTGELFF
>TRBJ2-7|-|TRBD1|TRBV30
TGTGCCTGGAGTAGGGACAGGGACGAGCAGTACTTC
CAWSRDRDEQYF
>TRBJ2-7|-|-|TRBV6-5
TGTGCCAGCAGTTACGCCGAGGGGGGGGACGAGCAGTACTTC
CASSYAEGGDEQYF